This T cell receptor beta chain was recorded in a study of early T cells in non-severe SARS-CoV-2 infection. About the study: Sequenced material consisted of bulk RNA (from unsorted whole blood), and chains were unpaired.

Researchers tagged individual cDNA molecules with unique molecular identifiers. TCRdb recomputed calls from the 5' RACE reads with MiXCR, one row per CDR3 protein. The sample holds roughly 55,000 distinct CDR3 sequences, about 9.9% seen once. The CDR3 contains 16 residues. The germline gives CDR1 SGHRS, CDR2 YFSETQ. Trimming took off 3 bases at V and 8 bases at J, with 23 bases between the two ends. The TCR was taken from an adult who was a healthcare worker with PCR-confirmed SARS-CoV-2 infection or an uninfected control (not recorded which). The chain is built from TRBV5-1 and TRBJ2-5; TRBD2 might be the D (7 bases). Sequences were obtained from whole blood. This CDR3 is CASSSPGGLPEGTQYF. The CDR3 coding sequence is TGCGCCAGCAGCTCCCCGGGGGGCCTCCCCGAAGGAACCCAGTACTTC. Complete variable domain (other parts from reference TRBV5-1 and TRBJ2-5): KAGVTQTPRYLIKTRGQQVTLSCSPISGHRSVSWYQQTPGQGLQFLFEYFSETQRNKGNFPGRFSGRQFSNSRSEMNVSTLELGDSALYLCASSSPGGLPEGTQYFGPGTRLLVL.